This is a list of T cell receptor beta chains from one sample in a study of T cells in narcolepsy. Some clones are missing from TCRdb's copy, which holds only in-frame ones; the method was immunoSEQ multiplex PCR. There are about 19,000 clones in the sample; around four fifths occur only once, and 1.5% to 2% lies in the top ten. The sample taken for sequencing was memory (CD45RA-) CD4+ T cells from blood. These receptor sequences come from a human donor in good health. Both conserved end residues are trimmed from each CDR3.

ASSPPGARDEQY	TRBV7-3
AWERGLPYEQY	TRBV30
ASSYGPGEGASYEQY	TRBV9
STEGEF	TRBV29-1
ASSLESRGEQY	TRBV11-3
ASSERTGVKAGANVLT	TRBV5-1
SARDGSPLH	TRBV20-1
ASSSGLAGGPNYNEQF	TRBV9
ASSLRASTEAF	TRBV4-3
ASSFSGTHEQY	TRBV7-7
ASSLGSRGEAQY	TRBV5-4
ASSSQGYGYT	TRBV28
ASSFWDSSYEQY	TRBV5-4
ASSRLGGNNQPQH	TRBV19
ASSQDQLAGFNEQF	TRBV4-2
AYRGANTGELF	TRBV4-2
ASLGSQRYNEQF	TRBV6-4
ASSDRGSYSGNTIY	TRBV9
ASSSSRTGELF	TRBV11-2
ASSAGRANYGYT	TRBV19
ASRRGGYEQF	TRBV6-5
ASSPDRGAYEQY	TRBV7-2
ASSPTDLSPLH	TRBV18
ASSSKRGYEQY	TRBV21-1
ASSLAGSYGYT	TRBV7-2
ASSYDSKNYGYT	TRBV6-6
ASSEPGNQPQH	TRBV25-1
ASSRGETQY	TRBV7-2
ASSFLGQPQH	TRBV5-6
ASRVTGLAF	TRBV6-1
ATARGSSYEQY	TRBV7-6
ASSLRREPLYEQY	TRBV4-3
ASSSDINTEAF	TRBV5-1
ASSPESNQPQH	TRBV5-1
AWSKAGYEQY	TRBV30
ASSPAGGLGLF	TRBV6-5